Listed below are T cell receptor beta chains from one sample, sequenced in a study of identical twins. Using its own MiXCR run on the 5' RACE reads, TCRdb lists one record per CDR3 protein. Of 1.5 million to 2 million distinct CDR3 sequences in the sample, less than 40% were seen once. Sequences were obtained from cord blood. Receptor source: a newborn girl in good health. CDR3s include the opening cysteine and the closing phenylalanine or tryptophan. Each record gives: V gene, CDR3 protein.

v_call: TRBV28
cdr3_aa: CASSLGIGAGAPPHF

v_call: TRBV5-1
cdr3_aa: CASSLEGPQFF

v_call: TRBV20-1
cdr3_aa: CSARRGLVGGELFF

v_call: TRBV2
cdr3_aa: CASSHSGTVGYEQYF

v_call: TRBV12-3/TRBV12-4
cdr3_aa: CASSYSSGGVGEQFF

v_call: TRBV28
cdr3_aa: CASSLSARLRGMNTEAFF

v_call: TRBV10-3
cdr3_aa: CAISENLADYEQYF

v_call: TRBV6-5
cdr3_aa: CASSYSIGRGGYTF

v_call: TRBV5-4
cdr3_aa: CASSLAVITPVHEQYF

v_call: TRBV4-1
cdr3_aa: CASSQLGFYGYTF

v_call: TRBV29-1
cdr3_aa: CSVVWLAGAGGELFF

v_call: TRBV27
cdr3_aa: CASSALYSGGAYNEQFF

v_call: TRBV27
cdr3_aa: CASSLSPSRGPKYNEQFF

v_call: TRBV20-1
cdr3_aa: CSARTLALAKNIQYF

v_call: TRBV9
cdr3_aa: CASSVGVGQRRETQYF

v_call: TRBV6-1
cdr3_aa: CASSAKTGGNEQFF

v_call: TRBV4-1
cdr3_aa: CASSQGAFGNTYEQYF

v_call: TRBV2
cdr3_aa: CASSFQGRSSYEQYF

v_call: TRBV15
cdr3_aa: CATSILLLSGGQSTDTQYF

v_call: TRBV6-6
cdr3_aa: CASREGGENTEAFF

v_call: TRBV3-1
cdr3_aa: CASSPWDIGSEAFF

v_call: TRBV2
cdr3_aa: CASSVTGRTDTQYF

v_call: TRBV7-2
cdr3_aa: CASAADYNSYEQYF

v_call: TRBV4-2
cdr3_aa: CASSQSGENSPLHF

v_call: TRBV5-6
cdr3_aa: CASSSTEYSNQPQHF

v_call: TRBV27
cdr3_aa: CASSLPRQGTNTEAFF

v_call: TRBV6-1
cdr3_aa: CASSEFGTSANEQFF

v_call: TRBV6-4
cdr3_aa: CASRDTGGNAEAFF

v_call: TRBV14
cdr3_aa: CASSPQGASNTIYF

v_call: TRBV5-1
cdr3_aa: CASSLAQTGAGDIQYF

v_call: TRBV29-1
cdr3_aa: CSVDLDVGTEAFF

v_call: TRBV6-6
cdr3_aa: CASSYSRGLPYEQYF

v_call: TRBV7-9
cdr3_aa: CASSLLILANIQYF

v_call: TRBV20-1
cdr3_aa: CSASSGERYNEQFF

v_call: TRBV3-1
cdr3_aa: CASSLYRGESYEQYF

v_call: TRBV2
cdr3_aa: CASSEAHTSTLYNEQFF

v_call: TRBV7-2
cdr3_aa: CASRTSSGGAETQYF

v_call: TRBV3-1
cdr3_aa: CASSRLAEDTQYF

v_call: TRBV20-1
cdr3_aa: CSARDLAGLPNYGYTF

v_call: TRBV27
cdr3_aa: CASSPLSSGIHEQDF

v_call: TRBV24-1
cdr3_aa: CATSDTSGTDTQYF

v_call: TRBV4-1
cdr3_aa: CASSPPLQAGGTYNEQFF

v_call: TRBV27
cdr3_aa: CASSSLTGPTEAFF

v_call: TRBV9
cdr3_aa: CASSPSAGGTDTQYF

v_call: TRBV15
cdr3_aa: CATSTPGGDEQYF

v_call: TRBV29-1
cdr3_aa: CSVGSSNQPQHF

v_call: TRBV10-3
cdr3_aa: CAISGPASYNEQFF

v_call: TRBV12-3/TRBV12-4
cdr3_aa: CASSSFQGDTQYF

v_call: TRBV29-1
cdr3_aa: CSVIQGFLYYEQCF

v_call: TRBV12-3/TRBV12-4
cdr3_aa: CASSLIPGYGYTF

v_call: TRBV5-4
cdr3_aa: CASSLASGRETQFF

v_call: TRBV5-1
cdr3_aa: CASSPTGVTYEQYF

v_call: TRBV12-3/TRBV12-4
cdr3_aa: CASSSEGLAGFTDTQYF

v_call: TRBV11-2
cdr3_aa: CASSLTTGVTEAFF

v_call: TRBV6-4
cdr3_aa: CASSDSQGYEQYF

v_call: TRBV29-1
cdr3_aa: CSVEQGTNYGYNF

v_call: TRBV12-3/TRBV12-4
cdr3_aa: CASSLSSQGAYNEQFF

v_call: TRBV30
cdr3_aa: CASYSTSGITDTQYF

v_call: TRBV10-3
cdr3_aa: CAISESRARADPQYF